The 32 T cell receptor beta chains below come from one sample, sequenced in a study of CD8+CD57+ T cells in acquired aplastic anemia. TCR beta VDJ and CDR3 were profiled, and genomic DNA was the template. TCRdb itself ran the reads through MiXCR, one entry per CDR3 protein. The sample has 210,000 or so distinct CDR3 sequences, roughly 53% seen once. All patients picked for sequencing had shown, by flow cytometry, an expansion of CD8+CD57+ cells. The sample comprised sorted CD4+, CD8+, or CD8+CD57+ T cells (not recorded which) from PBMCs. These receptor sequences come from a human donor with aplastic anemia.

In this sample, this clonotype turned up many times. The CDR3 bases are TGTGCCAGCAGATGGCTAGCGGGGGGACCTGGGGGAGAGACCCAGTACTTC. Encoded protein: CASRWLAGGPGGETQYF. The chain couples TRBV2 to TRBJ2-5; 11 nucleotides match TRBD2. Trimming cost V 6 bases and J 4 bases; bases outside gene matches: 13. This CDR3 comprises 17 residues. Germline V lookup: CDR1 SNHLY, CDR2 FYNNEI.

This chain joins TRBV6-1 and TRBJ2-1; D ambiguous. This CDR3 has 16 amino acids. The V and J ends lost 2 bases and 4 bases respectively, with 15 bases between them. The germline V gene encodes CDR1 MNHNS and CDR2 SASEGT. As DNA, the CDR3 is TGTGCCAGCAGTGAATACAGTGGGAACTTGTACAATGAGCAGTTCTTC. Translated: CASSEYSGNLYNEQFF.

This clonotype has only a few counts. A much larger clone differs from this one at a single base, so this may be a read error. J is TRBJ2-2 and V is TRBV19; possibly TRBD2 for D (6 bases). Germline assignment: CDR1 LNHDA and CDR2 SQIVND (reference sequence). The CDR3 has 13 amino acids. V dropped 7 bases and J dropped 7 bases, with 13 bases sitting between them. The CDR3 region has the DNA TGTGCCAGTATTCACTCGGAGGGCGGGGAGCTGTTTTTT. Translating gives CASIHSEGGELFF.

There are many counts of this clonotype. CDR3 region: CSVVGFDRGETYEQYF. The CDR3 DNA is TGCAGCGTTGTTGGTTTCGACAGGGGCGAAACCTACGAGCAGTACTTC. The J gene is TRBJ2-7, the V gene TRBV29-1; 8 nucleotides line up with TRBD1. The CDR3 runs 16 residues. V gave up 4 bases and J gave up 2 bases; unmatched junction bases: 13. CDR1 and CDR2 (germline): SQVTM, ANQGSEA.

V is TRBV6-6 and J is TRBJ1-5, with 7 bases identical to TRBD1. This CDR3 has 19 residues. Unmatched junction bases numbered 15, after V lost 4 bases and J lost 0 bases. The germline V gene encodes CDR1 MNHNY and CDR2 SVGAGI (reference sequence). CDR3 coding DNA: TGTGCCAGCAGTTTCTTGGACAGGTCTGGTTTCTATAGCAATCAGCCCCAGCATTTT. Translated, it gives CASSFLDRSGFYSNQPQHF.

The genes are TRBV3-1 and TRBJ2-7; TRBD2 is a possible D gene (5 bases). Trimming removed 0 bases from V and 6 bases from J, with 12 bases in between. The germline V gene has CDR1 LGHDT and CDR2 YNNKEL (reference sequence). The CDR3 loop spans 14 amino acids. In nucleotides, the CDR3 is TGTGCCAGCAGCCAAGATGAAGAGGCGGGCGAGCAGTACTTC. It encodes CASSQDEEAGEQYF.

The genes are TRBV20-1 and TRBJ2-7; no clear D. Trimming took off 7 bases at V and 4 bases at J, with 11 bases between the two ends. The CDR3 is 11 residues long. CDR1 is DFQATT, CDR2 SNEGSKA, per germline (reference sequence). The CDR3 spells CSVRRQYEQYF. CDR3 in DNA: TGCAGTGTCAGACGGCAGTACGAGCAGTACTTC.

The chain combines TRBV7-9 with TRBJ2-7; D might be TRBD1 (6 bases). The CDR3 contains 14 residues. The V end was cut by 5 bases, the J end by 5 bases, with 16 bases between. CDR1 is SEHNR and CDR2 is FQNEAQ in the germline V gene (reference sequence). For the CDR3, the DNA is TGTGCCAGCAGCCATCGCCAGGGGATCAACGAGCAGTACTTC. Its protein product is CASSHRQGINEQYF.

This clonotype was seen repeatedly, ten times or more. The CDR3 spells CASIWAGPPTYEQYF. CDR3 in DNA: TGTGCCAGCATCTGGGCAGGACCTCCGACCTACGAGCAGTACTTC. V is TRBV6-4 and J is TRBJ2-7, with no clear D. Germline-derived CDR1 and CDR2 are MRHNA and SNTAGT. Trimming removed 7 bases from V and 2 bases from J, with 18 bases in between. This CDR3 has 15 residues.

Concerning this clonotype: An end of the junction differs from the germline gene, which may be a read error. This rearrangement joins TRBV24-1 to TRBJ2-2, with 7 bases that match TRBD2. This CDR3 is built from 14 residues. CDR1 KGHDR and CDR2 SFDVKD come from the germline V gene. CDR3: CATTGTTNPGELCF. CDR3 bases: TGTGCCACCACCGGGACTACAAACCCCGGGGAGCTGTGTTTT.

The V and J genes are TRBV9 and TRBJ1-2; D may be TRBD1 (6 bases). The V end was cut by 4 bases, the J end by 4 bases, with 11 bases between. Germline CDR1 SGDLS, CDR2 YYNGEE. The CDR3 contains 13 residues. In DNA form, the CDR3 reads TGTGCCAGCAGCCCGTCAGGGGTCTATGGCTACACCTTC. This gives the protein CASSPSGVYGYTF.

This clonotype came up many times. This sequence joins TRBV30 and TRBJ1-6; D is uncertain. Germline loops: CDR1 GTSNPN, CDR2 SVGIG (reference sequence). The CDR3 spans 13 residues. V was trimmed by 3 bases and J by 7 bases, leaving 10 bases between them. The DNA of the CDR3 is TGTGCCTGGAGACAAGGCGGGAATTCACCCCTCCACTTT. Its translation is CAWRQGGNSPLHF.

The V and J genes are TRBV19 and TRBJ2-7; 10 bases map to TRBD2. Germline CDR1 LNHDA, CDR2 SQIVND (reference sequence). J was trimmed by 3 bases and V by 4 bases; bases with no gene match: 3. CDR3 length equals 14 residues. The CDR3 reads CASSKGLAIYEQYF. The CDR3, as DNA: TGTGCCAGTAGTAAGGGACTAGCGATCTACGAGCAGTACTTC.

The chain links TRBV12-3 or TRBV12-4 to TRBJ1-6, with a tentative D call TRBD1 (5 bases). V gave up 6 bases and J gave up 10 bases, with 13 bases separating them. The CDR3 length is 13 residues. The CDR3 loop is CASRGQTGSPLHF. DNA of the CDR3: TGTGCCAGCAGGGGGCAGACGGGCTCACCCCTCCACTTT.

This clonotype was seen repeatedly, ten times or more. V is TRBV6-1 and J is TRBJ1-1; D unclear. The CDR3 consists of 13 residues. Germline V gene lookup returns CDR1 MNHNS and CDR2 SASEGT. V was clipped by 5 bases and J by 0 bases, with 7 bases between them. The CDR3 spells CASSSRLNTEAFF. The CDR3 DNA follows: TGTGCCAGCAGTTCCAGGCTGAACACTGAAGCTTTCTTT.

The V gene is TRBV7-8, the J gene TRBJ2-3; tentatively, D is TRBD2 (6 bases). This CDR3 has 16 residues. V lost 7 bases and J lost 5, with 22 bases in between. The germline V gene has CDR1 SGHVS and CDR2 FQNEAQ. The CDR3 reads CASTSSLGLAIDTQYF. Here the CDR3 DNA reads TGTGCCAGCACCTCCTCCCTGGGGCTAGCGATAGATACGCAGTATTTT.

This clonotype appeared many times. CDR3 loop: CASSLGNRGIEQFF. The CDR3 DNA is TGCGCCAGCAGCTTGGGGAATCGGGGAATTGAGCAGTTCTTC. The chain is built from TRBV5-1 and TRBJ2-1; a weak D match, TRBD2 (5 bases). The germline CDR1 and CDR2 sequences are SGHRS and YFSETQ. The CDR3 loop spans 14 amino acids. The ends were cut back, 0 bases at V and 9 bases at J, with 13 bases in the middle.

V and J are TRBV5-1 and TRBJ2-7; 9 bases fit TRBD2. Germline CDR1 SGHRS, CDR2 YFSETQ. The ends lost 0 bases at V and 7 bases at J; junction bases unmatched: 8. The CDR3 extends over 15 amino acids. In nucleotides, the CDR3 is TGCGCCAGCAGCTTGGGGTCTAGCGGGGCTCTTGAGCAGTACTTC. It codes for CASSLGSSGALEQYF.

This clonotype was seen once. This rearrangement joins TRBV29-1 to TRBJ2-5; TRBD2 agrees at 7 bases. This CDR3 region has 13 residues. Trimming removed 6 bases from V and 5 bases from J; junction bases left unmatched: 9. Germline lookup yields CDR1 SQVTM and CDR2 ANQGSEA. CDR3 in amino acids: CSVYRGDSETQYF. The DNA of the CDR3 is TGCAGCGTGTACCGGGGGGACTCGGAGACCCAGTACTTC.

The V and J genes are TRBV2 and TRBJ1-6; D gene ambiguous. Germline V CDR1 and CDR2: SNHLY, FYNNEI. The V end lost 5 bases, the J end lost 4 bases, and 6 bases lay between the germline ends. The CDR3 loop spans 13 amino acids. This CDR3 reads CASSQEYNSPLHF. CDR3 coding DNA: TGTGCCAGCAGTCAGGAATATAATTCACCCCTCCACTTT.

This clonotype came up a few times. The CDR3 DNA follows: TGCGCCAGCAGCGCCCAAACAGGGGGTGGAAATGAAAAACTGTTTTTT. Translation gives CASSAQTGGGNEKLFF. The chain links TRBV5-1 to TRBJ1-4, with TRBD1 matching 8 bases. The CDR3 covers 16 residues. In germline, CDR1 is SGHRS, CDR2 YFSETQ. V was clipped by 4 bases and J by 5 bases; unmatched bases: 10.

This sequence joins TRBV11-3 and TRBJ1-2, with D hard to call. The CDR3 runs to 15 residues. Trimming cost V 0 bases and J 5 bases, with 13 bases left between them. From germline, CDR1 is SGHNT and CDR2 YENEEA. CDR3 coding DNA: TGTGCCAGCAGCTTAGAGGCTGGGCAAGGGTATGGCTACACCTTC. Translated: CASSLEAGQGYGYTF.

The CDR3 sequence is CSARDPGGYNEQFF. CDR3 nucleotide sequence: TGCAGTGCTAGAGATCCGGGAGGGTACAATGAGCAGTTCTTC. The V and J genes are TRBV20-1 and TRBJ2-1; 8 positions match TRBD2. The length of the CDR3 is 14 residues. Germline values: CDR1 DFQATT, CDR2 SNEGSKA (reference sequence). V lost 0 bases and J lost 4; bases outside the gene matches: 2.

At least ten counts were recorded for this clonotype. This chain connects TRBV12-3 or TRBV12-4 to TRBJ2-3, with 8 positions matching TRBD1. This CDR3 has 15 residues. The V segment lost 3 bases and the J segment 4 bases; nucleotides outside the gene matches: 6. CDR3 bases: TGTGCCAGCAGTTTCCAGGGGGCGTTTGCAGATACGCAGTATTTT. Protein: CASSFQGAFADTQYF.

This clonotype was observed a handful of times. CDR3 coding DNA: TGTGCCAGCAGCGGGGGAGCACAGGATACGCAGTATTTT. Protein sequence: CASSGGAQDTQYF. This rearrangement joins TRBV7-3 to TRBJ2-3, with D possibly being TRBD1 or TRBD2 (5 bases each). V lost 5 bases and J lost 6, with 12 bases in between. Germline V gene lookup returns CDR1 SGHTA and CDR2 FQGTGA. CDR3 length: 13 amino acids.

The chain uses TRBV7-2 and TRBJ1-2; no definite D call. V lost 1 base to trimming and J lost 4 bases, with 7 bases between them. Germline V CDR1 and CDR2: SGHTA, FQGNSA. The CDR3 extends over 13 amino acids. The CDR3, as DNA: TGTGCCAGCAGCTTAGAGCCGGTCTATGGCTACACCTTC. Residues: CASSLEPVYGYTF. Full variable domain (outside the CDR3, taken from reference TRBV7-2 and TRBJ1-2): GAGVSQSPSNKVTEKGKDVELRCDPISGHTALYWYRQSLGQGLEFLIYFQGNSAPDKSGLPSDRFSAERTGGSVSTLTIQRTQQEDSAVYLCASSLEPVYGYTFGSGTRLTVV.

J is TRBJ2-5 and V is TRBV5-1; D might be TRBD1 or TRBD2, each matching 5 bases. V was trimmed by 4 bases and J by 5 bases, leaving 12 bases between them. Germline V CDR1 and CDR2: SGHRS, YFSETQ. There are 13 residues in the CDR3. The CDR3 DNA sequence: TGCGCCAGCAGCGTCAACAGGAGGGAGACCCAGTACTTC. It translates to CASSVNRRETQYF.

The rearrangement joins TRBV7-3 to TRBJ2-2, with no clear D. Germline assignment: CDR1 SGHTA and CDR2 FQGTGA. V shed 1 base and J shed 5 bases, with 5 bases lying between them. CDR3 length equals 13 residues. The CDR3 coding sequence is TGTGCCAGCAGCTTAATAGGGACCGGGGAGCTGTTTTTT. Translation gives CASSLIGTGELFF.

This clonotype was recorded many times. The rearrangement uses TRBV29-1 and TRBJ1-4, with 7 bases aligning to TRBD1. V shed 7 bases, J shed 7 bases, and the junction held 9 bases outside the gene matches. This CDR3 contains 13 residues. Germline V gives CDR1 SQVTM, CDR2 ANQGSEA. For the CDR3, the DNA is TGCAGCGCCCAGGGGGTCGGAGGTGAAAAACTGTTTTTT. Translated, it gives CSAQGVGGEKLFF.

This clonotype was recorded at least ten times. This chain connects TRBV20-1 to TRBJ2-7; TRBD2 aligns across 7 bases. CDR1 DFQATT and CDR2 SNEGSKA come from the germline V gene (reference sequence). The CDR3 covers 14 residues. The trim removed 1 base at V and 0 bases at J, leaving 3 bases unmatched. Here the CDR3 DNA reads TGCAGTGCTAGAGTAGGGACTACCTCCTACGAGCAGTACTTC. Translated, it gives CSARVGTTSYEQYF.

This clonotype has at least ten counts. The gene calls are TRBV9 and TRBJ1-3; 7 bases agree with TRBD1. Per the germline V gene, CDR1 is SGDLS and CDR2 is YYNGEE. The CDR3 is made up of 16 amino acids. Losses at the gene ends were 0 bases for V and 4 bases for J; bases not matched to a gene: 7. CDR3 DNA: TGTGCCAGCAGCGTAGCTACAGGGGCGTCGGGAAACACCATATATTTT. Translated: CASSVATGASGNTIYF.

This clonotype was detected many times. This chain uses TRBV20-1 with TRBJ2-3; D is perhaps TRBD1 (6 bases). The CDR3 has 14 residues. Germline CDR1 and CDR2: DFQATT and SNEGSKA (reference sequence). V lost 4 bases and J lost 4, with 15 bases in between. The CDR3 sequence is CSANRVGLSDTQYF. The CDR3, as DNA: TGCAGTGCTAACAGGGTGGGTCTGTCAGATACGCAGTATTTT.